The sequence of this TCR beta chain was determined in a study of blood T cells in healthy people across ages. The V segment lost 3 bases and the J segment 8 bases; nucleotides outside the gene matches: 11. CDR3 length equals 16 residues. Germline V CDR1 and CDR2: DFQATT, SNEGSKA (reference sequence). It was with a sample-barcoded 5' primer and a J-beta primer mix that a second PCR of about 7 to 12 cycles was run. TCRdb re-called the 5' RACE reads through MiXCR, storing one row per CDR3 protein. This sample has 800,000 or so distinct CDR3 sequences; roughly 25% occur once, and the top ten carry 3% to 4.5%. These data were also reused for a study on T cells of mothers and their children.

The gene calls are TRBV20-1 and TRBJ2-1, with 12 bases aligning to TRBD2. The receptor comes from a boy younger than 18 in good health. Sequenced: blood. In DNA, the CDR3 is TGCAGTGCTAGCACGATGACTAGCGGGAGTGGCGATGAGCAGTTCTTC. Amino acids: CSASTMTSGSGDEQFF.